This note documents a single TCR beta chain sequence. The target antigen is unknown. The sample is drawn from a study of T cells in Graves' hyperthyroidism and ophthalmopathy. Findings and limits, study-wide: Researchers found most expanded thyroid clonotypes above 0.001 in blood as well.

The investigators amplified TCR beta CDR3 regions from RNA transcripts. The TCR CDR3 first-round RT-PCR relied on the HTBI primer set. One entry per CDR3 protein, called by TCRdb with MiXCR from the multiplex PCR reads. The sample consists of about 180,000 distinct CDR3 sequences, around 15% of them appearing once. After removal of 6 bases from V and 0 bases from J, the junction contained 10 bases not matched to a gene. The CDR3 contains 17 residues. Per germline, CDR1 SEHNR and CDR2 FQNEAQ (reference sequence). Stable Graves' hyperthyroidism denoted no ophthalmopathy progression over 18 months. Those with hyperthyroidism were 18 to 65 years old, newly diagnosed, and ill for under 2 months. Isolation of PBMCs was performed on about 9.9 ml fresh peripheral blood.

V is TRBV7-9 and J is TRBJ2-2, with TRBD1 matching over 7 bases. The TCR sequence derives from a woman in her 50s with Graves' hyperthyroidism. Specimen: blood. The CDR3 DNA sequence: TGTGCCAGCAGAGGATTTCGGGACAGCTCGAACACCGGGGAGCTGTTTTTT. This translates into CASRGFRDSSNTGELFF.